Listed below are T cell receptor beta chains from one sample, sequenced in a study of cytomegalovirus exposure and HLA in healthy donors. Profiled with immunoSEQ multiplex PCR; TCRdb holds only in-frame clones, not every one. Among 97,000 or so clones listed, around 9.6% were seen once. The sample taken for sequencing was PBMCs. These receptors all stem from a man in his fifties or sixties in good health and CMV-seropositive. Both conserved end residues are part of each CDR3. Fields, in order: J gene, V gene, D gene, clone size, CDR3 DNA, CDR3 protein. D genes are given only for firm matches. Not all rows give a size; the values are once, few, many and, for expanded clones, a class.

J: TRBJ2-4
V: TRBV2
D: TRBD2
size: .
DNA: TGTGCCAGCTGGGGACTAGCGGACGCCAAAAACATTCAGTACTTC
CDR3: CASWGLADAKNIQYF

J: TRBJ1-5
V: TRBV19
D: TRBD1
size: .
DNA: TGTGCCAGTAGACGGGACAGGGGGTATAGCAATCAGCCCCAGCATTTT
CDR3: CASRRDRGYSNQPQHF

J: TRBJ2-4
V: TRBV29-1
D: TRBD1
size: few
DNA: TGCAGCGTTGGATTAGGGACAGGGGGCGGGAACATTCAGTACTTC
CDR3: CSVGLGTGGGNIQYF

J: TRBJ1-5
V: TRBV2
D: .
size: few
DNA: TGTGCCAGCAGTGAAGAGACAGGACTTCAGCCCCAGCATTTT
CDR3: CASSEETGLQPQHF

J: TRBJ2-6
V: TRBV5-5
D: .
size: few
DNA: TGTGCCAGCAGCCGGGGGACCGATGAGGTTGGGGCCAACGTCCTGACTTTC
CDR3: CASSRGTDEVGANVLTF

J: TRBJ1-1
V: TRBV7-2
D: .
size: few
DNA: TGTGCCAGCAGCAAACAACAGTCGAACACTGAAGCTTTCTTT
CDR3: CASSKQQSNTEAFF

J: TRBJ1-3
V: TRBV2
D: .
size: once
DNA: TGTGCCAGCAGACCAACCGGGACTACTTTCTCTGGAAACACCATATATTTT
CDR3: CASRPTGTTFSGNTIYF

J: TRBJ1-3
V: TRBV19
D: .
size: few
DNA: TGTGCCAGTAGTATAAGTTGGGGAGGGCCCTCTGGAAACACCATATATTTT
CDR3: CASSISWGGPSGNTIYF

J: TRBJ2-7
V: TRBV28
D: .
size: once
DNA: TGTGCCAGCAGTTCAGGTTACGAGCAGTACTTC
CDR3: CASSSGYEQYF

J: TRBJ2-5
V: TRBV5-1
D: TRBD1
size: few
DNA: TGCGCCAGCAGCTTGGAGCCCCGACAGGGGGGAGAGACCCAGTACTTC
CDR3: CASSLEPRQGGETQYF

J: TRBJ1-5
V: TRBV6-1
D: .
size: .
DNA: TGTGCCAGCAGTGGGCAGAGGAGCAATCAGCCCCAGCATTTT
CDR3: CASSGQRSNQPQHF